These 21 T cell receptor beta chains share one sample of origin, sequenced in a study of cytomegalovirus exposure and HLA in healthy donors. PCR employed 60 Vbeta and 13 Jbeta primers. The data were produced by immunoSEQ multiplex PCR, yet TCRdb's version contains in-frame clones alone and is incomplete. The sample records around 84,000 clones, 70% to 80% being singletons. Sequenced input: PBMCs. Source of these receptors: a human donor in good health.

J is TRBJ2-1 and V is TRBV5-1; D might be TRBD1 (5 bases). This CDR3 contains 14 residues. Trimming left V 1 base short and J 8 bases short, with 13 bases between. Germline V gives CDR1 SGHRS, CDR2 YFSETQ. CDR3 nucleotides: TGCGCCAGCAGCTTGAGGCAGGGTGTTGATGAGCAGTTCTTC. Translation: CASSLRQGVDEQFF.

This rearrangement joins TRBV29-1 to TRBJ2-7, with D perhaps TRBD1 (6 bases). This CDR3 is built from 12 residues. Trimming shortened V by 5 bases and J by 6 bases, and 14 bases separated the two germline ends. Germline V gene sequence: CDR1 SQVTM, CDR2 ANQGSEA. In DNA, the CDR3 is TGCAGCGTTAGACCCGACAGGTCCGAGCAGTACTTC. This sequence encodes CSVRPDRSEQYF.

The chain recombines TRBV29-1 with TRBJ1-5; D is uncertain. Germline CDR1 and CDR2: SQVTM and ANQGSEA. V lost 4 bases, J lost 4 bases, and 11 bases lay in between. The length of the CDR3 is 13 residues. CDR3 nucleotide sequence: TGCAGCGTTGTCGTAGCGGGGAATCAGCCCCAGCATTTT. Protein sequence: CSVVVAGNQPQHF.

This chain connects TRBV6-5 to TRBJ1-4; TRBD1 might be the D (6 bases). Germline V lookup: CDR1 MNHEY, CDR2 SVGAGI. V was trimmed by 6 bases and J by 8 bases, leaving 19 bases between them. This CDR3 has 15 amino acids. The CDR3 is CASRGIAGDGEKLFF. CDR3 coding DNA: TGTGCCAGCAGAGGCATTGCAGGGGATGGGGAAAAACTGTTTTTT.

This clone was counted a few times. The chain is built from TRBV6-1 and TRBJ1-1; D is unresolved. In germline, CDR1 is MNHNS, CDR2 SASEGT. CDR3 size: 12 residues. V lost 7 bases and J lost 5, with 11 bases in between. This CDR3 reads CASNPLDTEAFF. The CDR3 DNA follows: TGTGCCAGCAACCCCCTAGATACTGAAGCTTTCTTT.

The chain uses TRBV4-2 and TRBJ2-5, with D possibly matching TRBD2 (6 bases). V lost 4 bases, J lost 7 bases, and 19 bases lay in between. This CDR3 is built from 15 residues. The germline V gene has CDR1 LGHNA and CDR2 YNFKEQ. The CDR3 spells CASSPRESQTGTQYF. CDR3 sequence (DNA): TGTGCCAGCAGCCCCCGGGAGTCCCAAACAGGGACCCAGTACTTC.

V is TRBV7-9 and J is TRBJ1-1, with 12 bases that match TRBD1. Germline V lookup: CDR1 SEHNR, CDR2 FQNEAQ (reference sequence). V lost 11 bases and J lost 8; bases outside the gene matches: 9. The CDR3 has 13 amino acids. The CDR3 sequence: CAPGTGGGLEAFF. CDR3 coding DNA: TGTGCCCCGGGGACAGGGGGCGGTTTAGAAGCTTTCTTT.

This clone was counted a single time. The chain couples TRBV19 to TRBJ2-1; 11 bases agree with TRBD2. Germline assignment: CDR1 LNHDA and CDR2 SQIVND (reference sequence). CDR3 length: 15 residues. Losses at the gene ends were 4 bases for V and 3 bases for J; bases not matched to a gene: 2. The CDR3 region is CASSTGTSGYNEQFF. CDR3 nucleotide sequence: TGTGCCAGTAGTACCGGGACTAGCGGCTACAATGAGCAGTTCTTC. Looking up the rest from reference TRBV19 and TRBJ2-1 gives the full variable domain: DGGITQSPKYLFRKEGQNVTLSCEQNLNHDAMYWYRQDPGQGLRLIYYSQIVNDFQKGDIAEGYSVSREKKESFPLTVTSAQKNPTAFYLCASSTGTSGYNEQFFGPGTRLTVL.

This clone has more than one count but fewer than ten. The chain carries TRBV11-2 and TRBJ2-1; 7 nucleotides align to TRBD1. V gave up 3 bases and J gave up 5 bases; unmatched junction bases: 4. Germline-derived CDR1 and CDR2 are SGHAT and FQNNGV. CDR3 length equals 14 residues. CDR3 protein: CASSLGTGDNEQFF. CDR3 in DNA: TGTGCCAGCAGCTTGGGAACAGGGGACAATGAGCAGTTCTTC.

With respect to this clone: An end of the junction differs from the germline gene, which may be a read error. As DNA, the CDR3 is TGCGCCAGCAGCTTGGGACAGGGGCACGGTGGCTACCCCTTC. This translates into CASSLGQGHGGYPF. The chain is built from TRBV5-1 and TRBJ1-2, with 8 bases aligning to TRBD1. The CDR3 sequence is 14 residues long. Germline V gene sequence: CDR1 SGHRS, CDR2 YFSETQ.

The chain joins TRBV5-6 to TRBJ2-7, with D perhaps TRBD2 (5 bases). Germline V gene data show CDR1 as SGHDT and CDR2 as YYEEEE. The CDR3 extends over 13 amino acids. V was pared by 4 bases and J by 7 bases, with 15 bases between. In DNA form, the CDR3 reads TGTGCCAGCAGCCGGGGTTCCTTTCGTGAGCAGTACTTC. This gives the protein CASSRGSFREQYF.

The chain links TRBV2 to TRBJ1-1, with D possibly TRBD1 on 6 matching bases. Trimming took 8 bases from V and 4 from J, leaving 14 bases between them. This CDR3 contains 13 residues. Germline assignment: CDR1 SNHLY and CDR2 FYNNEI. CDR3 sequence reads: CASVGVGATEAFF. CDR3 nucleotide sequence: TGTGCCAGCGTGGGGGTGGGGGCCACTGAAGCTTTCTTT.

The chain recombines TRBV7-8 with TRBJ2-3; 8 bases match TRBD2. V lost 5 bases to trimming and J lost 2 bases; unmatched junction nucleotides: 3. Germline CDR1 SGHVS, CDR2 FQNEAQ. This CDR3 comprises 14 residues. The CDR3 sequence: CASSPRGVTDTQYF. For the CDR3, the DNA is TGTGCCAGCAGCCCGCGGGGGGTCACAGATACGCAGTATTTT.

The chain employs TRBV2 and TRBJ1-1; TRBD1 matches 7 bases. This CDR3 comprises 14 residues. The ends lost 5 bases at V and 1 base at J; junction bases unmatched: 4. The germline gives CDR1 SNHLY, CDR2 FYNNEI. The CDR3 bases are TGTGCCAGCAGTTCCGGGACAGCGAACACTGAAGCTTTCTTT. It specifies CASSSGTANTEAFF.

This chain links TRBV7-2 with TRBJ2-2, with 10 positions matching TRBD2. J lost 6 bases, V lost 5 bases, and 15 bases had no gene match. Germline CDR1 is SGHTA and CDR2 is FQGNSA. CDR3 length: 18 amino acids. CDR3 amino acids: CASSRKGAGGPVPGELFF. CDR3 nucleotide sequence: TGTGCCAGCAGCCGAAAGGGAGCGGGGGGGCCTGTCCCCGGGGAGCTGTTTTTT.

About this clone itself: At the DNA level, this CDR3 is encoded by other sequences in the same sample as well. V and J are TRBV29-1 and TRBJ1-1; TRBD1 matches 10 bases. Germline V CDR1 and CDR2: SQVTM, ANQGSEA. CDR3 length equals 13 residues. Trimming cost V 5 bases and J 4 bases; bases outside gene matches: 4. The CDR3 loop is CSVRTGGGTEAFF. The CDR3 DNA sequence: TGCAGCGTTCGGACAGGGGGGGGCACTGAAGCTTTCTTT. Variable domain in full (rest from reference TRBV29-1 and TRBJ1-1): SAVISQKPSRDICQRGTSLTIQCQVDSQVTMMFWYRQQPGQSLTLIATANQGSEATYESGFVIDKFPISRPNLTFSTLTVSNMSPEDSSIYLCSVRTGGGTEAFFGQGTRLTVV.

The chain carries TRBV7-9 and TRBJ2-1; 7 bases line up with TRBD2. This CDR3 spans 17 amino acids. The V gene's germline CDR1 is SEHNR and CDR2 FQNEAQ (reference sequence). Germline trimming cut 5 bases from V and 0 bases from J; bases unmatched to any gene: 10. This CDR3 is CASSHPGSGASYNEQFF. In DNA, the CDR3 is TGTGCCAGCAGCCACCCGGGCAGCGGGGCCTCCTACAATGAGCAGTTCTTC.

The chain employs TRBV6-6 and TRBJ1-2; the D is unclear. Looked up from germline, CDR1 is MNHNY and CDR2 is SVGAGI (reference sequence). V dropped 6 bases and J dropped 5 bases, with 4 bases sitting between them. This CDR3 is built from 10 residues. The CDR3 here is CASSAYGYTF. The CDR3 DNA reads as TGTGCCAGCAGCGCGTATGGCTACACCTTC.

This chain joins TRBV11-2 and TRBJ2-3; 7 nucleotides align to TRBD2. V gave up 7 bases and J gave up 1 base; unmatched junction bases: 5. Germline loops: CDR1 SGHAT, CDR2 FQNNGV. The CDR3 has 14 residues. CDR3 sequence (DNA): TGTGCCAGCACTGGCGGGGGACGCACAGATACGCAGTATTTT. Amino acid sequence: CASTGGGRTDTQYF.

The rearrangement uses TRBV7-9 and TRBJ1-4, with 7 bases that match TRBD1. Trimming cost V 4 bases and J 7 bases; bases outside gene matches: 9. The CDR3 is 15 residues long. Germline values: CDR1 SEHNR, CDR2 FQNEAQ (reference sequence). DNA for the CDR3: TGTGCCAGCAGCTCTTCCGACAGGGAATCTGAAAAACTGTTTTTT. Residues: CASSSSDRESEKLFF. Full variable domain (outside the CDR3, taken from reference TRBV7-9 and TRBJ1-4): DTGVSQNPRHKITKRGQNVTFRCDPISEHNRLYWYRQTLGQGPEFLTYFQNEAQLEKSRLLSDRFSAERPKGSFSTLEIQRTEQGDSAMYLCASSSSDRESEKLFFGSGTQLSVL.

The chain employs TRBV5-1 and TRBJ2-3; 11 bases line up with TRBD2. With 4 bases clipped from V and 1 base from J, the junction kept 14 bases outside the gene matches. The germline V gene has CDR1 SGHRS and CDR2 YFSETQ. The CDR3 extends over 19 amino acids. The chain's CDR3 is CASSPRGQGTSGRTDTQYF. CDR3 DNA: TGCGCCAGCAGCCCCAGGGGCCAGGGGACTAGCGGACGCACAGATACGCAGTATTTT.